The 23 T cell receptor beta chains below all came from one sample that was sequenced in a study of Ad26.COV2.S vaccination and SARS-CoV-2 variants. Here immunoSEQ multiplex PCR was the method, and the copy in TCRdb shows in-frame clones only, minus some. The sample lists over 110,000 clones; 86% were seen once. This sample comprised peripheral blood, obtained after recovery from COVID-19. These TCRs come from a human donor who had recovered from COVID-19.

The chain is built from TRBV5-1 and TRBJ2-7; no clear D. The germline V and J ends were trimmed by 1 base and 0 bases, with 14 bases remaining between them. The CDR3 is 16 amino acids. The germline V gene has CDR1 SGHRS and CDR2 YFSETQ. The CDR3 loop is CASSLPMGSSSYEQYF. In DNA, the CDR3 is TGCGCCAGCAGCTTGCCCATGGGCTCAAGCTCCTACGAGCAGTACTTC.

The chain couples TRBV18 to TRBJ2-3; D is unresolved. From germline, CDR1 is KGHSH and CDR2 LQKENI. The V gene lost 0 bases and the J gene lost 0 bases, with 4 bases spanning the gap. This CDR3 spans 14 amino acids. CDR3 region: CASSPPVSTDTQYF. Here the CDR3 DNA reads TGTGCCAGCTCACCACCCGTTAGCACAGATACGCAGTATTTT.

The chain is built from TRBV19 and TRBJ1-5; D is ambiguous. This CDR3 is 14 amino acids long. Trimming removed 3 bases from V and 1 base from J, with 7 bases in between. Germline-derived CDR1 and CDR2 are LNHDA and SQIVND (reference sequence). DNA for the CDR3: TGTGCCAGTAGTATGGTGGTGAGCAATCAGCCCCAGCATTTT. Translating it yields CASSMVVSNQPQHF.

The rearrangement joins TRBV6-9 to TRBJ2-1; possible D gene TRBD2, 5 bases. Germline V lookup: CDR1 MNHGY, CDR2 SVAAGI. V was cut by 4 bases and J by 9 bases, with 10 bases left in between. The CDR3 sequence is 12 residues long. The CDR3 bases are TGTGCCAGCAGTTCACTCAGCGGTGAGCAGTTCTTC. Its translation is CASSSLSGEQFF.

V and J are TRBV18 and TRBJ2-3, with D possibly matching TRBD2 (7 bases). The CDR3 consists of 16 residues. Germline V lookup: CDR1 KGHSH, CDR2 LQKENI. Trimming removed 2 bases at V and 1 base at J, with 13 bases between. The CDR3 coding sequence is TGTGCCAGCTCACCAGGCGGGGGCCTTCGCACAGATACGCAGTATTTT. Its protein product is CASSPGGGLRTDTQYF.

The chain has TRBV7-2 and TRBJ1-5; D possibly corresponds to TRBD1 (6 bases). CDR1 is SGHTA, CDR2 FQGNSA, per germline. This CDR3 has 17 amino acids. V shed 0 bases and J shed 6 bases, with 18 bases lying between them. This chain's CDR3 is CASSLAPDSLRRQPQHF. As DNA, the CDR3 is TGTGCCAGCAGCTTAGCGCCGGACAGCCTCAGGCGTCAGCCCCAGCATTTT.

The chain recombines TRBV28 with TRBJ1-5; D is possibly TRBD1 (6 bases). CDR1 and CDR2 from the germline V gene are MDHEN and SYDVKM. The CDR3 is made up of 13 amino acids. The V end lost 6 bases, the J end lost 9 bases, and 15 bases lay between the germline ends. The CDR3 loop is CASSMDSQRPQHF. The CDR3 nucleotides read TGTGCCAGCAGCATGGACAGCCAAAGGCCCCAGCATTTT.

The rearrangement joins TRBV9 to TRBJ1-2, with TRBD1 matching 10 bases. CDR3 length: 12 amino acids. The J segment lost 7 bases and the V segment lost 6 bases, leaving 3 bases of the junction unmatched. Germline-derived CDR1 and CDR2 are SGDLS and YYNGEE. DNA of the CDR3: TGTGCCAGCACCGGGACAGGGGTTGGCTACACCTTC. It translates to CASTGTGVGYTF.

The chain is built from TRBV9 and TRBJ1-2; D is ambiguous. CDR3 length equals 12 residues. The germline V and J ends were trimmed by 0 bases and 6 bases, with 6 bases remaining between them. CDR1 SGDLS and CDR2 YYNGEE come from the germline V gene. The CDR3 nucleotides are TGTGCCAGCAGCGTAGATCAGAATGGCTACACCTTC. This gives the protein CASSVDQNGYTF. The whole variable domain, filled in from reference TRBV9 and TRBJ1-2, reads DSGVTQTPKHLITATGQRVTLRCSPRSGDLSVYWYQQSLDQGLQFLIQYYNGEERAKGNILERFSAQQFPDLHSELNLSSLELGDSALYFCASSVDQNGYTFGSGTRLTVV.

The gene calls are TRBV7-6 and TRBJ1-5; D uncertain. The CDR3 contains 15 residues. Germline loops: CDR1 SGHVS, CDR2 FNYEAQ. The germline V and J ends were trimmed by 2 bases and 0 bases, with 8 bases remaining between them. In DNA, the CDR3 is TGTGCCAGCAGCTTAAATTCATATAGCAATCAGCCCCAGCATTTT. This encodes CASSLNSYSNQPQHF.

This chain uses TRBV7-2 with TRBJ2-7; D perhaps matches TRBD2 (6 bases). Germline values: CDR1 SGHTA, CDR2 FQGNSA. V was pared by 5 bases and J by 5 bases, with 13 bases between. The CDR3 contains 13 residues. The CDR3: CASSLLARHEQYF. The CDR3 DNA is TGTGCCAGCAGCCTTCTAGCGCGCCACGAGCAGTACTTC.

The chain links TRBV3-1 (or the pseudogene TRBV3-2) to TRBJ2-4; D call uncertain. V gave up 2 bases and J gave up 1 base, with 12 bases separating them. There are 16 residues in the CDR3. Germline V gene sequence: CDR1 LGHDT, CDR2 YNNKEL (reference sequence). In DNA, the CDR3 is TGTGCCAGCAGCCAAATTGGGGAAGGGGCCAAAAACATTCAGTACTTC. Amino acids: CASSQIGEGAKNIQYF.

This clone came up a few times. This chain uses TRBV30 with TRBJ2-7; no definite D call. The CDR3 has 12 amino acids. The V gene lost 0 bases and the J gene lost 3 bases, with 6 bases spanning the gap. Germline CDR1 is GTSNPN and CDR2 is SVGIG (reference sequence). CDR3 sequence reads: CAWSVQSYEQYF. The CDR3 bases are TGTGCCTGGAGTGTACAGAGCTACGAGCAGTACTTC.

The chain combines TRBV6-5 with TRBJ1-6; D is unresolved. CDR3 length equals 15 residues. Trimming cost V 8 bases and J 8 bases, with 19 bases left between them. In germline, CDR1 is MNHEY, CDR2 SVGAGI. The CDR3 DNA reads TGTGCCAGCGGTACCGGCGGAAGAGTTTATTCACCCCTCCACTTT. Its translation is CASGTGGRVYSPLHF.

The genes are TRBV7-2 and TRBJ2-4, with TRBD1 as a possible D gene (5 bases). The germline V gene has CDR1 SGHTA and CDR2 FQGNSA. With 3 bases removed from V and 7 bases from J, the gap between germline ends came to 10 bases. This CDR3 spans 13 amino acids. CDR3 bases: TGTGCCAGCAGCTTGGACACTTTGAACATTCAGTACTTC. Translated, it gives CASSLDTLNIQYF.

The chain recombines TRBV7-6 with TRBJ1-5, with TRBD1 matching 7 bases. Unmatched junction bases numbered 2, after V lost 1 base and J lost 2 bases. The CDR3 sequence is 15 residues long. Germline V gene data show CDR1 as SGHVS and CDR2 as FNYEAQ. The CDR3 reads CASSLGTGGNQPQHF. CDR3 nucleotide sequence: TGTGCCAGCAGCTTAGGTACAGGGGGCAATCAGCCCCAGCATTTT.

V usage is TRBV6-2 or TRBV6-3 and J usage is TRBJ2-7; a weak D match, TRBD2 (6 bases). The CDR3 spans 14 residues. With 5 bases removed from V and 2 bases from J, the gap between germline ends came to 13 bases. Per the germline V gene, CDR1 is MNHEY and CDR2 is SVGEGT. This chain's CDR3 is CASSHDGGTYEQYF. CDR3 nucleotides: TGTGCCAGCAGTCACGACGGGGGAACCTACGAGCAGTACTTC.

V is TRBV27 and J is TRBJ2-3; D uncertain. Trimming pared 3 bases from V and 3 bases from J, leaving 16 bases between. Germline V gives CDR1 MNHEY, CDR2 SMNVEV (reference sequence). The CDR3 has 16 amino acids. The CDR3: CASSLRGGAGTDTQYF. CDR3 DNA sequence: TGTGCCAGCAGTTTGCGAGGCGGCGCCGGGACAGATACGCAGTATTTT.

The chain carries TRBV28 and TRBJ1-5; 7 bases map to TRBD1. Trimming removed 4 bases from V and 3 bases from J; junction bases left unmatched: 3. The germline V gene has CDR1 MDHEN and CDR2 SYDVKM. This CDR3 is built from 14 residues. Here the CDR3 reads CASSSGQPNQPQHF. CDR3 bases: TGTGCCAGCAGTTCGGGACAGCCCAATCAGCCCCAGCATTTT. Variable domain in full (rest from reference TRBV28 and TRBJ1-5): DVKVTQSSRYLVKRTGEKVFLECVQDMDHENMFWYRQDPGLGLRLIYFSYDVKMKEKGDIPEGYSVSREKKERFSLILESASTNQTSMYLCASSSGQPNQPQHFGDGTRLSIL.

The V gene is TRBV7-8, the J gene TRBJ1-5; no reliable D call. The CDR3 extends over 14 amino acids. Trimming left V 1 base short and J 3 bases short, with 7 bases between. Germline CDR1 and CDR2: SGHVS and FQNEAQ. The CDR3 reads CASSLVVTNQPQHF. CDR3 DNA: TGTGCCAGCAGCTTAGTGGTGACCAATCAGCCCCAGCATTTT.

The rearrangement uses TRBV28 and TRBJ2-3; 7 bases map to TRBD2. The length of the CDR3 is 16 residues. Losses at the gene ends were 4 bases for V and 3 bases for J; bases not matched to a gene: 10. CDR1 MDHEN and CDR2 SYDVKM come from the germline V gene. CDR3 sequence (DNA): TGTGCCAGCAGTTCCCGTAGGCGGGGGAGGACAGATACGCAGTATTTT. Translation: CASSSRRRGRTDTQYF.

The chain employs TRBV27 and TRBJ2-1, with 7 bases fitting TRBD2. The CDR3 has 14 residues. CDR1 MNHEY and CDR2 SMNVEV come from the germline V gene (reference sequence). The V gene end was trimmed by 2 bases and the J gene end by 8 bases; junction bases not matched to a gene: 6. The DNA of the CDR3 is TGTGCCAGCAGTTTAGTCAGGGCGGGGGATGAGCAGTTCTTC. Translating it yields CASSLVRAGDEQFF.

This chain connects TRBV4-1 to TRBJ2-2, with 8 bases aligning to TRBD2. V lost 11 bases to trimming and J lost 7 bases; unmatched junction nucleotides: 12. The V gene's germline CDR1 is MGHRA and CDR2 YSYEKL. The CDR3 has 14 residues. CDR3 amino acids: CAGGATGGNGELFF. The DNA for the CDR3 is TGCGCCGGGGGAGCTACGGGAGGGAACGGGGAGCTGTTTTTT.